This T cell receptor beta chain was recovered during a study of vaccination and CD4 T cells after COVID-19. In the study overall: Ranging from 14 to 241, the interval between dose two and post-vaccine sampling had a median of roughly 73 days. Study-wide results and limits: In convalescent patients, a median approximately 86% of reactive clones appeared only post-vaccination.

The treatment denotes: approximately nine-day PBMC culture with coronavirus spike peptide pools or control peptides (ViraFEST assay). Antigen-specific T cell expansion with peptide pools preceded TCR sequencing in the ViraFEST approach. Comment on this clonotype: What it binds is not known.

Sequence data for DNA of cultured CD4+ T cells were generated by the Oncomine TCR Beta short-read assay. TCRdb re-analysed the PCR reads in MiXCR, keeping a single row per CDR3 protein. The data contain about 20,000 distinct CDR3 sequences, approximately 56% of them seen just once; the ten biggest clones take up around a sixth. The sample consisted of CD4+ T cells from blood, cultured in vitro, taken before SARS-CoV-2 vaccination. This TCR derives from a human donor who had recovered from COVID-19.

The CDR3 region is CASSPRRPFDGYTF. The CDR3 DNA sequence: TGTGCCAGCAGCCCCCGCAGGCCCTTCGATGGCTACACCTTC. The rearrangement links TRBV12-3 or TRBV12-4 to TRBJ1-2; D uncertain. This CDR3 spans 14 amino acids. Trimming took off 6 bases at V and 6 bases at J, with 17 bases between the two ends.